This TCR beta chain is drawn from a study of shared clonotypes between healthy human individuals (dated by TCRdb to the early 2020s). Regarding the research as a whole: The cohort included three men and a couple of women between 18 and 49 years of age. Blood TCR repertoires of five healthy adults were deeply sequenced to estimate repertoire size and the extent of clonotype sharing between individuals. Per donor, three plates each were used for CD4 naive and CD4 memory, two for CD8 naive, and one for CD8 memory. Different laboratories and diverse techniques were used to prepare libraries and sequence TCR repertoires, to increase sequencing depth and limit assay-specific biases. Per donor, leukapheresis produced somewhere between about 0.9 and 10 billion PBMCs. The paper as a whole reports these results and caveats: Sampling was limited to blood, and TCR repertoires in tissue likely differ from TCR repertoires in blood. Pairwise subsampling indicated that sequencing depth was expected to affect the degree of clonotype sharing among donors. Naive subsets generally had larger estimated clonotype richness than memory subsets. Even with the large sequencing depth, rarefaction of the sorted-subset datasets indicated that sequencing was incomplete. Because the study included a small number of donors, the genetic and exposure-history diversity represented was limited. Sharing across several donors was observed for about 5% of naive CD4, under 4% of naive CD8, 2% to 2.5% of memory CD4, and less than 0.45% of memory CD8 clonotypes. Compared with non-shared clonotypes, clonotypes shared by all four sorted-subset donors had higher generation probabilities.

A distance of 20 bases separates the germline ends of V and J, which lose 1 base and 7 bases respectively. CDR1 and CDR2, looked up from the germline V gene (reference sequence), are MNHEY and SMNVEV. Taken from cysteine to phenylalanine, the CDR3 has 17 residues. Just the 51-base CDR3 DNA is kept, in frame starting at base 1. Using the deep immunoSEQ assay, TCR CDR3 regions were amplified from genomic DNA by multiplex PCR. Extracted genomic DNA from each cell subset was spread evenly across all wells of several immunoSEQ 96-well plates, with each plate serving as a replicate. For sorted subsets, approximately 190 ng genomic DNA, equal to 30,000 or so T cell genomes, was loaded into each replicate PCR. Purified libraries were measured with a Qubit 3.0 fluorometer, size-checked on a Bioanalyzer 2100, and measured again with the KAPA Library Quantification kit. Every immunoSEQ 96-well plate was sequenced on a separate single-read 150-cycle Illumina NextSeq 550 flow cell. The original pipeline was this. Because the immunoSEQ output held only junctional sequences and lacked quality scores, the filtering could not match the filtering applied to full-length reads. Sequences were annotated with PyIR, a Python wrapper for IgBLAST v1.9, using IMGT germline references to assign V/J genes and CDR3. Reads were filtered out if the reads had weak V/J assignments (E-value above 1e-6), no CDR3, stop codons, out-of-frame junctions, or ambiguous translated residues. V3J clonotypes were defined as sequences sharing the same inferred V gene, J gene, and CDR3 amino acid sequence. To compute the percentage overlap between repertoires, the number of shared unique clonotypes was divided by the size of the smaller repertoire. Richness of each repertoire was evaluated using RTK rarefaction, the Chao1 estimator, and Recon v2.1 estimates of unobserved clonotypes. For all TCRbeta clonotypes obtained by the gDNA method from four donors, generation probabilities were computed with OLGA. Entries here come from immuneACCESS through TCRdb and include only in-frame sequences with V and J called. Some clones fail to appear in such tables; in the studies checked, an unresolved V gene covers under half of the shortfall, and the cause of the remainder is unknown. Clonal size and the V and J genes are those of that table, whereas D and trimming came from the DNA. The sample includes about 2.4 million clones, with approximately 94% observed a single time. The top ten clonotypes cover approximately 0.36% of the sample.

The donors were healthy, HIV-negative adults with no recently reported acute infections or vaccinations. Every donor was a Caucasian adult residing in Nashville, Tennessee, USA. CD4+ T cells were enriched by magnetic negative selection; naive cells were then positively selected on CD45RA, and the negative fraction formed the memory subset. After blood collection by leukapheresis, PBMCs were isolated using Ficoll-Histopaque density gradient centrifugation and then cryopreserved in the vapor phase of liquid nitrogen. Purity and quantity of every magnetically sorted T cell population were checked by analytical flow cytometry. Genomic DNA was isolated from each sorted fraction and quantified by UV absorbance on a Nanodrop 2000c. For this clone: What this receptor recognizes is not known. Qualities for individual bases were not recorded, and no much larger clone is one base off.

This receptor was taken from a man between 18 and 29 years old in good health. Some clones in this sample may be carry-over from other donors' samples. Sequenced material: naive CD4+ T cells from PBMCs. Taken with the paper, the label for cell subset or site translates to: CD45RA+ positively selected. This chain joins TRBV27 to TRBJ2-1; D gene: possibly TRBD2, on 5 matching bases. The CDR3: CASSLLWGPPRGNEQFF. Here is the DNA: TGTGCCAGCAGTTTATTATGGGGTCCCCCCCGAGGGAATGAGCAGTTCTTC.